This TCR beta chain was identified during a study of blood T cells in healthy people across ages. Primers used in a second PCR of about 7 to 12 cycles were a sample-barcoded 5' primer and a J-beta primer mix. Unique molecular identifiers of 12 random nucleotides labeled each cDNA. TCRdb called the 5' RACE reads again in MiXCR, with one record for every CDR3 protein. The repertoire holds hundreds of thousands of distinct CDR3 sequences, with about 30% as singletons. This CDR3 has 15 amino acids. J gave up 8 bases and V 2 bases, and 8 bases lay outside the gene matches. The germline CDR1 and CDR2 sequences are SGHTA and FQGNSA. Ten or more counts support this clonotype.

The receptor was isolated from a woman aged 80 or older in good health. The rearrangement uses TRBV7-2 and TRBJ2-1; the match to TRBD2 covers 8 bases. The specimen was blood. Here the CDR3 DNA reads TGTGCCAGCAGCTTACTCGGGGGGGCCAGGGATGAGCAGTTCTTC. It codes for CASSLLGGARDEQFF.